The T cell receptor beta chain described here comes from a study of CD8 T cells in Susac syndrome. Losses at the gene ends were 0 bases for V and 6 bases for J; bases not matched to a gene: 8. This CDR3 spans 16 amino acids. Germline loops: CDR1 LGHNA, CDR2 YSLEER. RNA in amounts of about 0.5 to 1 ug was reverse transcribed with random hexamers. TCRdb used MiXCR to reprocess the immunoSEQ multiplex PCR reads, holding one entry per CDR3 protein. In the table there are about 180,000 distinct CDR3 sequences, 94% of which are singletons. TCR beta from blood CD8+ and CD4+ T cells was sequenced. With regard to this clonotype: Its antigen is not identified.

Findings and caveats of the study: None of the CD4+ T cell repertoires in Susac syndrome showed clonal expansion.

Material: CD4+ T cells from PBMCs. This TCR was sampled from a human donor with Susac syndrome. The V call is TRBV4-3, the J call TRBJ2-3; 8 nucleotides line up with TRBD2. The CDR3: CASSQDVGGGYDTQYF. CDR3 DNA: TGCGCCAGCAGCCAAGACGTTGGCGGGGGGTACGATACGCAGTATTTT.